The 27 T cell receptor beta chains listed next were all sequenced from one sample in a study of graft-versus-host responses after intestinal transplantation. Which antigens these TCRs recognize remains unknown. Using immunoSEQ multiplex PCR, the repertoire was profiled, and TCRdb retains in-frame clones only, with some absent. The table shows around 93,000 clones, with around nine tenths occurring only once. The sequenced sample was unstimulated CD8+ T cells sorted from spleen or lymph node cells, obtained before intestinal transplant. The receptors derive from a human donor who received an intestinal transplant.

The genes are TRBV5-4 and TRBJ1-3; no clear D. The CDR3 runs 15 residues. Per germline, CDR1 SGHNT and CDR2 YYREEE (reference sequence). The V and J ends lost 1 base and 0 bases respectively, with 8 bases between them. The CDR3, as DNA: TGTGCCAGCAGCTTGCCCAGCAGCTCTGGAAACACCATATATTTT. The encoded protein is CASSLPSSSGNTIYF.

CDR3 protein: CASSYSLDVEQFF. In DNA form, the CDR3 reads TGTGCCAGCAGTTACTCTCTAGACGTTGAGCAGTTCTTC. The chain has TRBV6-5 and TRBJ2-1; D ambiguous. The CDR3 extends over 13 amino acids. Trimming cost V 0 bases and J 9 bases, with 9 bases left between them. Germline V CDR1 and CDR2: MNHEY, SVGAGI.

The chain joins TRBV10-1 to TRBJ1-2; D is ambiguous. The CDR3 has 16 amino acids. With 4 bases removed from V and 7 bases from J, the gap between germline ends came to 22 bases. The germline V gene encodes CDR1 WNHNN and CDR2 SYGVQD (reference sequence). CDR3 DNA: TGCGCCAGCAGTGTCGACTTAACACATATCAAGGGTGGCTACACCTTC. This gives the protein CASSVDLTHIKGGYTF.

This clone was seen more than once but under ten times. This chain links TRBV7-5 with TRBJ1-2; no DNA check was done on the table's D call, TRBD1. TRBV7-5 is noted as a pseudogene. The length of the CDR3 is 12 residues. The CDR3 region has the DNA TGTGCCAGCAGCGGGACAGGGGTTGGCTACACCTTC. Its translation is CASSGTGVGYTF.

The chain combines TRBV19 with TRBJ1-4; no firm D call. Germline CDR1 reads LNHDA; CDR2 reads SQIVND (reference sequence). Trimming took off 10 bases at V and 12 bases at J, with 24 bases between the two ends. The CDR3 covers 14 residues. DNA of the CDR3: TGTGCCAATTTGGGCCGGGGTCGGGTAGGAGAACTGTTTTTT. Translated, it gives CANLGRGRVGELFF. Looking up the rest from reference TRBV19 and TRBJ1-4 gives the full variable domain: DGGITQSPKYLFRKEGQNVTLSCEQNLNHDAMYWYRQDPGQGLRLIYYSQIVNDFQKGDIAEGYSVSREKKESFPLTVTSAQKNPTAFYLCANLGRGRVGELFFGSGTQLSVL.

This clone was counted a single time. V is TRBV6-1 and J is TRBJ2-6; D gene uncertain. V lost 8 bases, J lost 1 base, and 12 bases lay in between. Germline CDR1 reads MNHNS; CDR2 reads SASEGT. The CDR3 extends over 15 amino acids. CDR3 sequence: CASYRRVSGANVLTF. The CDR3 DNA follows: TGTGCCAGCTATCGACGGGTTTCTGGGGCCAACGTCCTGACTTTC.

The V call is TRBV13, the J call TRBJ2-1; a possible D gene is TRBD2 (6 bases). The CDR3 sequence is 11 residues long. V shed 8 bases and J shed 6 bases, with 8 bases lying between them. Germline V gene lookup returns CDR1 PRHDT and CDR2 FYEKMQ (reference sequence). CDR3 region: CASRGANEQFF. The CDR3 nucleotides read TGTGCCAGCCGCGGGGCCAATGAGCAGTTCTTC.

This sequence joins TRBV5-1 and TRBJ1-2; maybe TRBD1 (5 bases). V dropped 2 bases and J dropped 4 bases, with 12 bases sitting between them. The CDR3 loop spans 14 amino acids. Germline assignment: CDR1 SGHRS and CDR2 YFSETQ. DNA of the CDR3: TGCGCCAGCAGCTTCATACATAGGGGCTATGGCTACACCTTC. Translated: CASSFIHRGYGYTF.

V usage is TRBV27 and J usage is TRBJ2-6; D remains unclear. The CDR3 extends over 14 amino acids. Germline CDR1 MNHEY, CDR2 SMNVEV (reference sequence). The V end was cut by 3 bases, the J end by 4 bases, with 7 bases between. The CDR3 DNA reads TGTGCCAGCAGTTTTGGGTCCGGGGCCAACGTCCTGACTTTC. Protein sequence: CASSFGSGANVLTF.

The V call is TRBV7-6, the J call TRBJ2-7; 9 bases align to TRBD1. V lost 3 bases and J lost 3; bases outside the gene matches: 3. In germline, CDR1 is SGHVS, CDR2 FNYEAQ. The length of the CDR3 is 14 residues. The CDR3 reads CASSFGTGFYEQYF. CDR3 DNA sequence: TGTGCCAGCAGCTTCGGGACAGGGTTCTACGAGCAGTACTTC.

This chain links TRBV27 with TRBJ2-5; 8 bases are a match to TRBD2. V gave up 3 bases and J gave up 5 bases; unmatched junction bases: 5. CDR1 MNHEY and CDR2 SMNVEV come from the germline V gene (reference sequence). This CDR3 spans 14 amino acids. The CDR3 DNA reads TGTGCCAGCAGTTTGGGGACTAGTACTGAGACCCAGTACTTC. Protein sequence: CASSLGTSTETQYF.

As for this clone: In the same sample, other DNA sequences code for this CDR3. This rearrangement joins TRBV19 to TRBJ1-2, with D perhaps TRBD1 (6 bases). Germline CDR1 reads LNHDA; CDR2 reads SQIVND (reference sequence). The CDR3 runs 15 residues. The ends were cut back, 3 bases at V and 4 bases at J, with 15 bases in the middle. CDR3 DNA: TGTGCCAGTAGTATCGAATGGACAGCTGTCTATGGCTACACCTTC. Encoded protein: CASSIEWTAVYGYTF.

The V gene is TRBV11-3, the J gene TRBJ2-1; either TRBD1 or TRBD2 may fit D (5 bases each). The germline V gene has CDR1 SGHNT and CDR2 YENEEA. The CDR3 is 14 amino acids. V gave up 5 bases and J gave up 6 bases, with 14 bases separating them. This chain's CDR3 is CASSPGPRINEQFF. DNA for the CDR3: TGTGCCAGCAGCCCGGGACCTAGAATCAATGAGCAGTTCTTC.

V is TRBV2 and J is TRBJ2-1; D is unresolved. The CDR3 covers 17 residues. Trimming left V 2 bases short and J 0 bases short, with 14 bases between. Germline V gene lookup returns CDR1 SNHLY and CDR2 FYNNEI. Here the CDR3 DNA reads TGTGCCAGCAGTGAACAGGCGCCAGGAAGCTCCTACAATGAGCAGTTCTTC. This sequence encodes CASSEQAPGSSYNEQFF.

The rearrangement links TRBV6-5 to TRBJ2-7; D is possibly TRBD1 (5 bases). Trimming cost V 6 bases and J 6 bases, with 9 bases left between them. Germline V lookup: CDR1 MNHEY, CDR2 SVGAGI. The length of the CDR3 is 11 residues. CDR3 protein: CASRVTGEQYF. The CDR3 DNA reads TGTGCCAGCAGAGTAACAGGCGAGCAGTACTTC.

The J gene is TRBJ1-1, the V gene TRBV7-9; D perhaps matches TRBD1 (5 bases). This CDR3 contains 17 residues. Germline V lookup: CDR1 SEHNR, CDR2 FQNEAQ (reference sequence). Trimming removed 5 bases from V and 0 bases from J, with 19 bases in between. The CDR3 DNA is TGTGCCAGCAGCCCCCGTTTGGGGGGGGAAGTGAACACTGAAGCTTTCTTT. Amino acid sequence: CASSPRLGGEVNTEAFF.

V usage is TRBV30 and J usage is TRBJ2-7; TRBD2 agrees at 7 bases. The germline V gene has CDR1 GTSNPN and CDR2 SVGIG (reference sequence). CDR3 length equals 16 residues. Trimming took 2 bases from V and 2 from J; bases not matched to a gene: 12. The CDR3 reads CAWSFDRGDGPYEQYF. The CDR3 DNA sequence: TGTGCCTGGAGTTTCGACCGGGGGGACGGACCCTACGAGCAGTACTTC.

A single count supports this clone. The chain employs TRBV11-2 and TRBJ2-6; D could derive from TRBD1 or TRBD2 (5 bases each). CDR1 is SGHAT and CDR2 is FQNNGV in the germline V gene. Between the trimmed V and J ends, which lost 5 bases and 0 bases, there was a span of 20 bases. The CDR3 length is 19 residues. This CDR3 reads CASSGTNSQLDSGANVLTF. The CDR3 region has the DNA TGTGCCAGCAGCGGGACGAACTCCCAATTAGACTCTGGGGCCAACGTCCTGACTTTC.

The chain uses TRBV10-2 and TRBJ1-1; possibly TRBD1 for D (5 bases). The CDR3 is 14 residues long. Germline-derived CDR1 and CDR2 are WSHSY and SAAADI. In DNA, the CDR3 is TGCGCGACCAGGGTTGGGGGATCGAACACTGAAGCTTTCTTT. The encoded protein is CATRVGGSNTEAFF.

V usage is TRBV6-1 and J usage is TRBJ2-1; 7 bases are a match to TRBD2. The J segment lost 7 bases and the V segment lost 4 bases, leaving 7 bases of the junction unmatched. The CDR3 length is 14 residues. The germline CDR1 and CDR2 sequences are MNHNS and SASEGT. CDR3 amino acids: CASSAGGSTNEQFF. The CDR3 nucleotides are TGTGCCAGCAGTGCCGGCGGGAGCACAAATGAGCAGTTCTTC.

This chain uses TRBV15 with TRBJ2-7; TRBD1 matches at 9 bases. Losses at the gene ends were 4 bases for V and 5 bases for J; bases not matched to a gene: 6. There are 14 residues in the CDR3. The germline gives CDR1 LNHNV, CDR2 YYDKDF (reference sequence). CDR3 in amino acids: CATSIDRGTNEQYF. The CDR3 nucleotides are TGTGCCACCAGCATTGACAGGGGGACAAACGAGCAGTACTTC.

The gene calls are TRBV9 and TRBJ2-5; 7 bases map to TRBD2. The ends lost 0 bases at V and 5 bases at J; junction bases unmatched: 7. The length of the CDR3 is 15 residues. Germline V gene lookup returns CDR1 SGDLS and CDR2 YYNGEE. The CDR3 loop is CASSVGGGSQETQYF. The CDR3 nucleotides read TGTGCCAGCAGCGTAGGCGGCGGGAGCCAGGAGACCCAGTACTTC.

The V gene is TRBV19, the J gene TRBJ2-1; possible D gene TRBD1, 6 bases. CDR1 and CDR2 from the germline V gene are LNHDA and SQIVND (reference sequence). Deletions cut 5 bases from V and 8 bases from J, with 7 bases between. The CDR3 sequence is 11 residues long. The CDR3 sequence is CASSWGHEQFF. In DNA form, the CDR3 reads TGTGCCAGTAGTTGGGGGCATGAGCAGTTCTTC.

The chain links TRBV7-9 to TRBJ2-1; tentative D call: TRBD2 (6 bases). V was pared by 5 bases and J by 15 bases, with 17 bases between. The length of the CDR3 is 12 residues. CDR1 and CDR2 from the germline V gene are SEHNR and FQNEAQ (reference sequence). CDR3 sequence: CASSPREPYRFF. Here the CDR3 DNA reads TGTGCCAGCAGCCCACGGGAGCCCTACCGGTTCTTC.

The CDR3 sequence: CASSPREGGARDEQYF. The CDR3 DNA reads as TGTGCCAGCAGCCCGCGCGAGGGGGGGGCGCGGGACGAGCAGTACTTC. The gene calls are TRBV7-9 and TRBJ2-7; a possible D gene is TRBD2 (7 bases). The V end was cut by 5 bases, the J end by 5 bases, with 22 bases between. The CDR3 spans 16 residues. From germline, CDR1 is SEHNR and CDR2 FQNEAQ (reference sequence).

CDR3 nucleotides: TGCAGCGTTGAACACGGGATTTACCAAGAGACCCAGTACTTC. It specifies CSVEHGIYQETQYF. The genes are TRBV29-1 and TRBJ2-5, with D perhaps matching TRBD2 (5 bases). In germline, CDR1 is SQVTM, CDR2 ANQGSEA. CDR3 length: 14 amino acids. Trimming left V 2 bases short and J 0 bases short, with 10 bases between.

CDR3 bases: TGTGCCAGCAGCTTCGGACTAGGCCAATACGAGCAGTACTTC. This encodes CASSFGLGQYEQYF. The V gene is TRBV5-4, the J gene TRBJ2-7, with 7 positions matching TRBD2. The CDR3 spans 14 residues. The ends lost 2 bases at V and 4 bases at J; junction bases unmatched: 6. Germline CDR1 and CDR2: SGHNT and YYREEE (reference sequence).